The clone carrying this T cell receptor beta chain was found many times. What it recognizes is unknown. Cells sorted as Tregs were CD4+, CD25+ and CD127-/low. TCRdb reprocessed the 5' RACE reads via MiXCR and lists one record per CDR3 protein. Altogether 35,000 to 55,000 distinct CDR3 sequences are present, roughly 22% being singletons, with the ten largest covering approximately 4.5%. Study-level results: The TCR gene usage of tumor memory CD4+ T cells clustered together with blood and lymph node memory CD4+ cells and with lymph node naive CD4+ cells.

V shed 5 bases and J 3 bases; nucleotides not matched to a gene: 11. Looked up from germline, CDR1 is LGHNA and CDR2 is YSLEER. CDR3 length equals 18 residues. The sequenced sample consisted of Tregs sorted from a lymph node. The sequence derives from a female donor with breast cancer. This chain links TRBV4-3 with TRBJ2-6, with TRBD2 matching 9 bases. The CDR3: CASSLGVAGEYGANVLTF. The DNA for the CDR3 is TGCGCCAGCAGCTTAGGAGTAGCGGGAGAATATGGGGCCAACGTCCTGACTTTC.